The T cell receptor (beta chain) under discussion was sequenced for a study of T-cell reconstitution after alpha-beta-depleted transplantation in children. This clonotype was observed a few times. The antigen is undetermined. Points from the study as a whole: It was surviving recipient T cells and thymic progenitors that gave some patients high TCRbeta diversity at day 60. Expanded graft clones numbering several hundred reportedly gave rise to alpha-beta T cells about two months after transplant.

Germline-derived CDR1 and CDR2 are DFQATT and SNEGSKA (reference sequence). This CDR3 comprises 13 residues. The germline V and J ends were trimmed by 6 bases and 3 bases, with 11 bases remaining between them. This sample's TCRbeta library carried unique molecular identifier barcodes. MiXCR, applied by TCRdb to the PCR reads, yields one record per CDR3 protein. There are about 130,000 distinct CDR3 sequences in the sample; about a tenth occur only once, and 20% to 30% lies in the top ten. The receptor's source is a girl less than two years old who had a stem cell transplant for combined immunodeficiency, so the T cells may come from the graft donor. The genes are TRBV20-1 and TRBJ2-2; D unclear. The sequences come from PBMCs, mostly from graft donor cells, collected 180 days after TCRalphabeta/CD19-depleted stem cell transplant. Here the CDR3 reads CSAGKGYTGELFF. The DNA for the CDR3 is TGCAGTGCGGGCAAAGGTTACACCGGGGAGCTGTTTTTT.